This TCR beta chain was sequenced in a study of T cells in Graves' hyperthyroidism and ophthalmopathy. In the study overall: The initial diagnosis was the point when peripheral blood was collected, ahead of any treatment.

V was clipped by 0 bases and J by 9 bases; unmatched bases: 6. Germline V gene data show CDR1 as SGHTS and CDR2 as YDEGEE. CDR3 length: 15 amino acids. It was RNA transcripts that yielded the amplified TCR beta CDR3 regions. First-round RT-PCR of the TCR CDR3 relied on the HTBI primer set. TCRdb re-called the multiplex PCR reads through MiXCR, storing one row per CDR3 protein. The sample includes around 490,000 distinct CDR3 sequences, 15% to 20% seen only once; the top ten take over 45%. The rearrangement joins TRBV5-8 to TRBJ2-6, with 7 bases identical to TRBD1. This clonotype was obtained from a man in his forties with Graves' ophthalmopathy. The sequenced material came from blood. CDR3 nucleotide sequence: TGTGCCAGCAGCTTGGCCGCCAGGGGGAACAACGTCCTGACTTTC. Residues: CASSLAARGNNVLTF.